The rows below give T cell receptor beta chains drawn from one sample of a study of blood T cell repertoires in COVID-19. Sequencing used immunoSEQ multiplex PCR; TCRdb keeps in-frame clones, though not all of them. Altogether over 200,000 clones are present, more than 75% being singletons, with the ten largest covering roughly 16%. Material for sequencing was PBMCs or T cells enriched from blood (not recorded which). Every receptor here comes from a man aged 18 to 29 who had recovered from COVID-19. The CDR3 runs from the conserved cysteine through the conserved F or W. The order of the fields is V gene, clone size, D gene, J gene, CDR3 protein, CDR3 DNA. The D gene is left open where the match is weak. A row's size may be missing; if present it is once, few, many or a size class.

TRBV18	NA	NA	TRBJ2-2	CASSPWDLSNTGELFF	TGTGCCAGCTCACCATGGGACTTGTCGAACACCGGGGAGCTGTTTTTT
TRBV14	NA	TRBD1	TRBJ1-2	CASSPLGQGRSGYTF	TGTGCCAGCAGCCCACTAGGACAGGGACGAAGCGGCTACACCTTC
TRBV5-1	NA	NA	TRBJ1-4	CASSLGAGENEKLFF	TGCGCCAGCAGCTTGGGGGCAGGGGAGAATGAAAAACTGTTTTTT
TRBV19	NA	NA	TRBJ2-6	CASSIFEGTGANVLTF	TGTGCCAGTAGTATCTTTGAGGGAACCGGGGCCAACGTCCTGACTTTC
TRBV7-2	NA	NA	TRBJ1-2	CASNLVRGPYGYTF	TGTGCCAGCAACCTGGTCAGGGGCCCCTATGGCTACACCTTC
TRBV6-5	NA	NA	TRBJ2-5	CASSGTGLETQYF	TGTGCCAGCAGCGGAACAGGGTTGGAGACCCAGTACTTC
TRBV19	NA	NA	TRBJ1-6	CASSPGYNSPLHF	TGTGCCAGTAGCCCAGGGTATAATTCACCCCTCCACTTT
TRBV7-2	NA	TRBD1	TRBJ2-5	CASSLVAGGRETQYF	TGTGCCAGCAGCTTAGTTGCAGGGGGACGCGAGACCCAGTACTTC
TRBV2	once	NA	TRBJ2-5	CASSQGQETQYF	TGTGCCAGCAGTCAGGGTCAAGAGACCCAGTACTTC
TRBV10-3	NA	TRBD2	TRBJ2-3	CAIRPSLAGGPNTQYF	TGTGCCATCAGGCCCTCACTAGCGGGGGGGCCCAATACGCAGTATTTT
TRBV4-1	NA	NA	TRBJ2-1	CASSIPTPPNEQFF	TGCGCCAGCAGCATCCCGACACCTCCCAATGAGCAGTTCTTC
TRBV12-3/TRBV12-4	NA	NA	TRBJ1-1	CASSLYPNTEAFF	TGTGCCAGCAGTTTATATCCGAACACTGAAGCTTTCTTT
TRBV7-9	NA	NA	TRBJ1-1	CASSFLGAEAFF	TGTGCCAGCAGCTTTCTCGGGGCTGAAGCTTTCTTT
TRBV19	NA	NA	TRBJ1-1	CASRLSGALNTEAFF	TGTGCCAGTAGACTATCGGGAGCATTGAACACTGAAGCTTTCTTT
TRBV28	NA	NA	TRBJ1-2	CASSENRAGYGYTF	TGTGCCAGCAGTGAAAACAGGGCCGGCTATGGCTACACCTTC
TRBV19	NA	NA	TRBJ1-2	CASSIPAGANYGYTF	TGTGCCAGTAGTATACCGGCGGGGGCCAACTATGGCTACACCTTC
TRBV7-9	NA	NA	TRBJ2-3	CASLARGNPQDTQYF	TGTGCCAGTCTAGCCAGGGGAAACCCACAAGATACGCAGTATTTT
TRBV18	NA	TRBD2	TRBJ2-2	CASSPELAAPGELFF	TGTGCCAGCTCACCCGAACTAGCGGCCCCCGGGGAGCTGTTTTTT
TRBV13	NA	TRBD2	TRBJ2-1	CASSRRVAGGMYNEQFF	TGTGCCAGCAGCCGCCGGGTAGCGGGGGGAATGTACAATGAGCAGTTCTTC
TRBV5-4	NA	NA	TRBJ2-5	CASSLKGTTVKTQYF	TGTGCCAGCAGCTTGAAAGGCACTACCGTTAAGACCCAGTACTTC
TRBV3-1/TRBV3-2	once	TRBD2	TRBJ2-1	CASTPASGGASYNEQFF	TGTGCCAGCACCCCGGCTAGCGGGGGGGCCTCCTACAATGAGCAGTTCTTC
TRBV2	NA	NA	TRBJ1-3	CASNGGGTSGNTIYF	TGTGCCAGCAACGGCGGGGGAACCTCTGGAAACACCATATATTTT
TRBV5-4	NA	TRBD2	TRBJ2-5	CASSRAGDGETQYF	TGTGCCAGCAGCAGAGCGGGAGATGGAGAGACCCAGTACTTC
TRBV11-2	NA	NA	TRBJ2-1	CASSFEARPQFF	TGTGCCAGCAGCTTCGAGGCACGGCCACAGTTCTTC
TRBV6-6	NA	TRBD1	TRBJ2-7	CASSYSVWQGAYEQYF	TGTGCCAGCAGTTACTCGGTTTGGCAGGGGGCCTACGAGCAGTACTTC
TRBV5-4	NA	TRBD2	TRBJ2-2	CASSSGGGELFF	TGTGCCAGCAGCTCGGGGGGCGGGGAGCTGTTTTTT
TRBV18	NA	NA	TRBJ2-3	CASSPQRADTQYF	TGTGCCAGCTCACCGCAGCGGGCAGATACGCAGTATTTT
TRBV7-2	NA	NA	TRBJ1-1	CASSFVPGFDTEAFF	TGTGCCAGCAGCTTCGTACCGGGATTCGACACTGAAGCTTTCTTT
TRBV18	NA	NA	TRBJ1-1	CASSPRTVDTEAFF	TGTGCCAGCTCACCAAGGACTGTTGACACTGAAGCTTTCTTT
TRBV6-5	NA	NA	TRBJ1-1	CASRGGGPEAFF	TGTGCCAGCAGGGGGGGAGGCCCTGAAGCTTTCTTT
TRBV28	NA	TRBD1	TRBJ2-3	CASNQRQGRATQYF	TGTGCCAGCAATCAGCGACAGGGGAGAGCTACGCAGTATTTT
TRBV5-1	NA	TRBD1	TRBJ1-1	CASMVGQANTEAFF	TGCGCCAGCATGGTCGGACAGGCGAACACTGAAGCTTTCTTT
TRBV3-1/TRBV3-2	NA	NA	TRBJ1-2	CASSQADSTGYGYTF	TGTGCCAGCAGCCAAGCGGACAGCACTGGCTATGGCTACACCTTC
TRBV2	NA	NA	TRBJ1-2	CASSPRAGVSYGYTF	TGTGCCAGCAGCCCTAGGGCCGGGGTTAGCTATGGCTACACCTTC
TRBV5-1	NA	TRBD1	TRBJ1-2	CASSLGDRGSGYTF	TGCGCCAGCAGCTTGGGGGACAGGGGCAGTGGCTACACCTTC
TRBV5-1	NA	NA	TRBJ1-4	CASSLALATNEKLFF	TGCGCCAGCAGCTTGGCACTTGCAACTAATGAAAAACTGTTTTTT
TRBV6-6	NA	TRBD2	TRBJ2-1	CASSHEKPGLDGREQFF	TGTGCCAGCAGTCACGAGAAACCGGGACTAGATGGTAGGGAGCAGTTCTTC
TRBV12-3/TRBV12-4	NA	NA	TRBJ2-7	CASSPRDIDEQYF	TGTGCCAGCAGTCCCCGGGATATCGACGAGCAGTACTTC
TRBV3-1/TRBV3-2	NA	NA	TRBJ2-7	CASSHDSYEQYF	TGTGCCAGCAGCCACGATAGCTACGAGCAGTACTTC
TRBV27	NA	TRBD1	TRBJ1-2	CASTSTQGKANYGYTF	TGTGCCAGCACCTCGACACAGGGGAAAGCTAACTATGGCTACACCTTC
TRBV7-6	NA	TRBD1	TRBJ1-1	CASSSKTGGNTEAFF	TGTGCCAGCAGCTCAAAGACAGGGGGGAACACTGAAGCTTTCTTT
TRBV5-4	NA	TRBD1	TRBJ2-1	CASSSTGVGNEQFF	TGTGCCAGCAGCTCGACAGGGGTTGGCAATGAGCAGTTCTTC
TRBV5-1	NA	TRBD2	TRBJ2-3	CASSSGLAGIDTQYF	TGCGCCAGCAGCTCGGGACTAGCGGGAATCGATACGCAGTATTTT
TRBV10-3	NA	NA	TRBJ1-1	CAISSGQNTEAFF	TGTGCCATCAGTTCGGGACAGAACACTGAAGCTTTCTTT